This is a list of T cell receptor beta chains from one sample in a study of cytomegalovirus exposure and HLA in healthy donors. Assay used: immunoSEQ multiplex PCR; TCRdb lists only in-frame clones, some missing. The sample holds 150,000 to 200,000 clones, around four fifths seen once. The sample taken for sequencing was PBMCs. These receptor sequences come from a man aged 50-60 years in good health and CMV-seropositive. Each CDR3 is given with its conserved first and last residue. Fields, in order: clone size, D gene, V gene, J gene, CDR3 protein, CDR3 DNA. A D gene is named only where the DNA matches it firmly. Size is omitted from some rows. Given values are once, few, many or a class for expanded clones.

abundance: -
d_gene: TRBD1
v_gene: TRBV5-5
j_gene: TRBJ1-1
CDR3aa: CASSLEGATNTEAFF
CDR3nt: TGTGCCAGCAGCTTGGAGGGGGCGACTAACACTGAAGCTTTCTTT

abundance: -
d_gene: TRBD1
v_gene: TRBV19
j_gene: TRBJ1-4
CDR3aa: CASGDSLNEKLFF
CDR3nt: TGTGCCAGTGGGGACAGCCTTAATGAAAAACTGTTTTTT

abundance: -
d_gene: TRBD1
v_gene: TRBV30
j_gene: TRBJ1-2
CDR3aa: CAWSVFPTGTGGYGYTF
CDR3nt: TGTGCCTGGAGTGTATTCCCAACCGGGACAGGGGGCTATGGCTACACCTTC

abundance: -
d_gene: -
v_gene: TRBV28
j_gene: TRBJ2-5
CDR3aa: CASTAGRETQYF
CDR3nt: TGTGCCAGCACCGCAGGTCGGGAGACCCAGTACTTC

abundance: -
d_gene: TRBD1
v_gene: TRBV5-6
j_gene: TRBJ1-6
CDR3aa: CASSRGQVSYNSPLHF
CDR3nt: TGTGCCAGCAGCCGTGGACAGGTATCCTATAATTCACCCCTCCACTTT

abundance: once
d_gene: TRBD1
v_gene: TRBV6-5
j_gene: TRBJ1-2
CDR3aa: CATLLTRGTVYGYTF
CDR3nt: TGTGCCACCCTCCTCACTCGGGGGACAGTCTATGGCTACACCTTC

abundance: -
d_gene: -
v_gene: TRBV13
j_gene: TRBJ2-2
CDR3aa: CASSQGLSNTGELFF
CDR3nt: TGTGCCAGCAGCCAGGGATTATCGAACACCGGGGAGCTGTTTTTT

abundance: -
d_gene: -
v_gene: TRBV4-1
j_gene: TRBJ2-3
CDR3aa: CASSHPRGDTQYF
CDR3nt: TGCGCCAGCAGCCACCCGAGAGGAGATACGCAGTATTTT

abundance: -
d_gene: -
v_gene: TRBV6-1
j_gene: TRBJ1-4
CDR3aa: CASTQMQVGAEKLFF
CDR3nt: TGTGCCAGCACTCAAATGCAGGTGGGAGCTGAAAAACTGTTTTTT

abundance: -
d_gene: TRBD1
v_gene: TRBV13
j_gene: TRBJ2-6
CDR3aa: CASSYPGQGARGANVLTF
CDR3nt: TGTGCCAGCAGCTACCCGGGACAGGGGGCGCGTGGGGCCAACGTCCTGACTTTC

abundance: -
d_gene: -
v_gene: TRBV5-5
j_gene: TRBJ2-4
CDR3aa: CASSLGLVAKNIQYF
CDR3nt: TGTGCCAGCAGCTTGGGGCTAGTAGCCAAAAACATTCAGTACTTC

abundance: -
d_gene: -
v_gene: TRBV12-1
j_gene: TRBJ2-2
CDR3aa: CASAGTSFTGELFF
CDR3nt: TGTGCCAGCGCCGGGACTAGCTTTACCGGGGAGCTGTTTTTT

abundance: -
d_gene: -
v_gene: TRBV19
j_gene: TRBJ1-1
CDR3aa: CASSEVDTEAFF
CDR3nt: TGTGCCAGTTCAGAGGTAGACACTGAAGCTTTCTTT

abundance: -
d_gene: TRBD2
v_gene: TRBV6-6
j_gene: TRBJ2-1
CDR3aa: CASNPAGGYDEQFF
CDR3nt: TGTGCCAGCAATCCAGCGGGAGGGTACGATGAGCAGTTCTTC

abundance: -
d_gene: -
v_gene: TRBV30
j_gene: TRBJ2-3
CDR3aa: CAWKTLGLHTDTQYF
CDR3nt: TGTGCCTGGAAAACGTTGGGCCTCCACACAGATACGCAGTATTTT

abundance: -
d_gene: TRBD1
v_gene: TRBV2
j_gene: TRBJ2-5
CDR3aa: CASSLTTGLKGETQYF
CDR3nt: TGTGCCAGCAGTCTTACGACAGGGCTAAAAGGGGAGACCCAGTACTTC

abundance: -
d_gene: TRBD1
v_gene: TRBV19
j_gene: TRBJ1-1
CDR3aa: CASSATGVTEAFF
CDR3nt: TGTGCCAGTAGTGCGACAGGGGTCACTGAAGCTTTCTTT

abundance: -
d_gene: -
v_gene: TRBV5-1
j_gene: TRBJ2-7
CDR3aa: CASSLGSSGLPTGQYF
CDR3nt: TGCGCCAGCAGCTTGGGTTCCAGCGGGCTACCTACTGGGCAGTACTTC

abundance: -
d_gene: TRBD2
v_gene: TRBV7-9
j_gene: TRBJ2-7
CDR3aa: CASSLAAGAQGLFGEQYF
CDR3nt: TGTGCCAGCAGCTTAGCAGCGGGGGCTCAGGGGCTTTTCGGCGAGCAGTACTTC